This paragraph reports one TCR beta chain. CDR1 is MGHRA and CDR2 is YSYEKL in the germline V gene. The V and J ends lost 0 bases and 1 base respectively, with 9 bases between them. The CDR3 covers 15 residues. This sample is part of a study of blood T cells in healthy people across ages. A second PCR, run for roughly 7 to 11 cycles, used a sample-barcoded 5' primer plus a J-beta primer mix. TCRdb reprocessed the 5' RACE reads via MiXCR and lists one record per CDR3 protein. Among 1.5 million to 1.9 million distinct CDR3 sequences listed, 35% to 45% were seen once. Sequencing used blood. The TCR comes from a woman aged 18 to 35 in good health. The J gene is TRBJ1-1, the V gene TRBV4-1; D uncertain. The DNA of the CDR3 is TGCGCCAGCAGCCAAGAAACGGCGGGGAACACTGAAGCTTTCTTT. This gives the protein CASSQETAGNTEAFF.